The 3 T cell receptor beta chains below were found in one sample sequenced in a study of PD-1 blockade in classical Hodgkin lymphoma. Brentuximab vedotin exposure varied among the patients, all of whom had relapsed after autologous stem cell transplantation. TCRdb keeps only in-frame clones here, not all; method: immunoSEQ multiplex PCR. Here the sample spans 100,000 or so clones, around 89% being singletons. This sample comprised peripheral blood mononuclear cells (PBMCs), obtained before the second cycle of nivolumab. These receptors were taken from a human donor with classical Hodgkin lymphoma.

CDR3 region: CASSLEHMNTEAFF. CDR3 coding DNA: TGTGCCAGCAGCTTAGAACACATGAACACTGAAGCTTTCTTT. The chain carries TRBV7-2 and TRBJ1-1; D call uncertain. This CDR3 comprises 14 residues. The V gene's germline CDR1 is SGHTA and CDR2 FQGNSA. With 1 base removed from V and 0 bases from J, the gap between germline ends came to 6 bases.

The rearrangement joins TRBV7-9 to TRBJ2-1; 7 nucleotides match TRBD1. From germline, CDR1 is SEHNR and CDR2 FQNEAQ (reference sequence). The V and J ends lost 11 bases and 7 bases, in that order; junction bases with no gene match: 8. The CDR3 loop spans 12 amino acids. The CDR3 DNA sequence: TGTGCCTATGAGGGGGCTTTAAATGAGCAGTTCTTC. Translation gives CAYEGALNEQFF.

This chain uses TRBV4-2 with TRBJ1-2; D not resolved. Germline values: CDR1 LGHNA, CDR2 YNFKEQ. Trimming left V 0 bases short and J 6 bases short, with 20 bases between. CDR3 size: 17 residues. The chain's CDR3 is CASSQEVRSGRVHGYTF. The CDR3 region has the DNA TGTGCCAGCAGCCAAGAGGTCCGGAGTGGCCGGGTACATGGCTACACCTTC.